This record concerns one T cell receptor beta chain sequence. The sample is drawn from a study of blood T cell repertoires in COVID-19. Turning to the study itself: There were acute and convalescent COVID-19 samples, and they came from the United States, Italy and Spain. Sources were T cells, B-cell-depleted T cells, or PBMCs; the material itself was cDNA or gDNA.

As processed by the authors: The authors estimated nucleated cell counts from reference gene primer amplification. Using immunoSEQ multiplex PCR, the repertoire was profiled, and TCRdb retains in-frame clones only, with some absent. That table furnishes V, J and clone size, whereas the DNA furnished D and trimming. In the table there are approximately 80,000 clones, around 74% of which are singletons. Sequencing was done on a sample of peripheral blood. The sequence derives from a human donor in a cohort sampled during active COVID-19.

The chain's CDR3 is CASSYSQQGADNQPQHF. Written as DNA, the CDR3 is TGTGCCAGCAGTTACTCCCAACAGGGGGCCGACAATCAGCCCCAGCATTTT. The chain has TRBV6-2 or TRBV6-3 and TRBJ1-5; TRBD1 matches 9 bases. Trimming cost V 0 bases and J 3 bases; bases outside gene matches: 6. The CDR3 is made up of 17 amino acids. The germline V gene has CDR1 MNHEY and CDR2 SVGEGT.